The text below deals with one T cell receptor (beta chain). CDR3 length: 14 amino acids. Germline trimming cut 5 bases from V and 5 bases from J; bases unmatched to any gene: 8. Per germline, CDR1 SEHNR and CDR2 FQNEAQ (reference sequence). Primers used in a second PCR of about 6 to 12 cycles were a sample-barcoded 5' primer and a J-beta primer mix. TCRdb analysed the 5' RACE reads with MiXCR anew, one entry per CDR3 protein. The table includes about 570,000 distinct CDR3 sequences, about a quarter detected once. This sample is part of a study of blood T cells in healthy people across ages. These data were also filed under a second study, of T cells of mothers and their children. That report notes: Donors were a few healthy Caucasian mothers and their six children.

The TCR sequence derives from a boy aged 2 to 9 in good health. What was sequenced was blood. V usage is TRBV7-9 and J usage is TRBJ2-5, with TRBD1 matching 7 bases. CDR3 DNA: TGTGCCAGCAGCCCCACCACAGGGGATGAGACCCAGTACTTC. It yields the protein CASSPTTGDETQYF.